These 8 T cell receptor beta chains came from one sample sequenced in a study of blood T cell repertoires in COVID-19. Sequencing was performed with immunoSEQ multiplex PCR; in TCRdb, only in-frame clones are kept and a portion is missing. The table lists about 260,000 clones, 88% of them singletons. The sequenced sample consisted of PBMCs or T cells enriched from blood (not recorded which). These receptors originate from a woman aged 45-60 years who had recovered from COVID-19.

V usage is TRBV4-3 and J usage is TRBJ2-1; no reliable D call. The V gene's germline CDR1 is LGHNA and CDR2 YSLEER. The CDR3 spans 14 residues. Trimming took 8 bases from V and 0 from J, leaving 11 bases between them. In nucleotides, the CDR3 is TGCGCCAGCGCTCTACGAAGCTCCTACAATGAGCAGTTCTTC. Amino acids: CASALRSSYNEQFF.

The chain recombines TRBV2 with TRBJ2-7, with 9 bases identical to TRBD2. The germline V gene encodes CDR1 SNHLY and CDR2 FYNNEI. There are 16 residues in the CDR3. V shed 1 base and J 6 bases; nucleotides not matched to a gene: 10. CDR3 residues: CASSEEGSGRVSEQYF. CDR3 nucleotide sequence: TGTGCCAGCAGTGAAGAAGGTAGCGGGAGAGTCTCCGAGCAGTACTTC.

The V gene is TRBV19, the J gene TRBJ2-2, with a weak D call TRBD2 (6 bases). This CDR3 is built from 16 residues. CDR1 is LNHDA and CDR2 is SQIVND in the germline V gene (reference sequence). The V and J ends lost 5 bases and 3 bases respectively, with 16 bases between them. The CDR3 is CASSLRGSVDTGELFF. The CDR3 bases are TGTGCCAGTAGTCTCCGGGGGAGTGTGGACACCGGGGAGCTGTTTTTT.

The CDR3 sequence is CATSRDQATSGRRYEQYF. The CDR3 DNA reads as TGTGCCACCAGCAGAGATCAGGCGACTAGCGGGAGGAGGTACGAGCAGTACTTC. This rearrangement joins TRBV15 to TRBJ2-7; 13 bases map to TRBD2. The CDR3 extends over 18 amino acids. The germline V gene encodes CDR1 LNHNV and CDR2 YYDKDF (reference sequence). The V gene end was trimmed by 0 bases and the J gene end by 4 bases; junction bases not matched to a gene: 9. Full variable domain (missing parts from reference TRBV15 and TRBJ2-7): DAMVIQNPRYQVTQFGKPVTLSCSQTLNHNVMYWYQQKSSQAPKLLFHYYDKDFNNEADTPDNFQSRRPNTSFCFLDIRSPGLGDTAMYLCATSRDQATSGRRYEQYFGPGTRLTVT.

The V call is TRBV14, the J call TRBJ2-2; D possibly corresponds to TRBD1 (6 bases). Looked up from germline, CDR1 is SGHDN and CDR2 is FVKESK. V was cut by 0 bases and J by 7 bases, with 12 bases left in between. This CDR3 spans 15 amino acids. The CDR3, as DNA: TGTGCCAGCAGCCAAGATCTCCCCAGGGGCGGGGAGCTGTTTTTT. It specifies CASSQDLPRGGELFF.

The gene calls are TRBV15 and TRBJ2-5, with D perhaps TRBD2 (5 bases). V lost 3 bases and J 5 bases, leaving 13 bases between the germline ends. CDR3 length equals 14 residues. Germline CDR1 and CDR2: LNHNV and YYDKDF (reference sequence). CDR3 loop: CATSRDLTRETQYF. The CDR3 DNA reads as TGTGCCACCAGCAGGGACTTGACGAGGGAGACCCAGTACTTC.

The V gene is TRBV18, the J gene TRBJ2-1, with D possibly matching TRBD1 (5 bases). CDR1 is KGHSH and CDR2 is LQKENI in the germline V gene. This CDR3 is built from 13 residues. Between the trimmed V and J ends, which lost 6 bases and 9 bases, there was a span of 15 bases. This chain's CDR3 is CASSRIGASEQFF. In DNA form, the CDR3 reads TGTGCCAGCTCCCGAATAGGGGCGTCTGAGCAGTTCTTC.

The chain combines TRBV7-2 with TRBJ2-2; 9 bases map to TRBD2. Looked up from germline, CDR1 is SGHTA and CDR2 is FQGNSA. J gave up 1 base and V 5 bases, and 2 bases lay outside the gene matches. CDR3 size: 15 residues. CDR3 sequence (DNA): TGTGCCAGCAGCCGCGGGAGGGAGAACACCGGGGAGCTGTTTTTT. It encodes CASSRGRENTGELFF.